The 23 T cell receptor beta chains below come from one sample, sequenced in a study of blood T cell repertoires in COVID-19. Assay used: immunoSEQ multiplex PCR; TCRdb lists only in-frame clones, some missing. The data contain 120,000 or so clones, approximately 92% of them singletons. Specimen: peripheral blood. These receptors all come from a man in his 70s with active or convalescent COVID-19.

The gene calls are TRBV2 and TRBJ1-1; D is uncertain. Trimming removed 4 bases from V and 2 bases from J, with 8 bases in between. Germline assignment: CDR1 SNHLY and CDR2 FYNNEI. The CDR3 is made up of 13 amino acids. CDR3 region: CASSVQENTEAFF. CDR3 DNA sequence: TGTGCCAGCAGTGTCCAGGAAAACACTGAAGCTTTCTTT.

This rearrangement joins TRBV7-2 to TRBJ1-5; possibly TRBD1 for D (6 bases). Trimming removed 4 bases from V and 6 bases from J, with 13 bases in between. CDR1 and CDR2 (germline): SGHTA, FQGNSA. The CDR3 has 14 amino acids. CDR3: CASSSLQGSQPQHF. For the CDR3, the DNA is TGTGCCAGCAGCTCCTTACAGGGTAGTCAGCCCCAGCATTTT.

CDR3 residues: CASSLGMGLSDYGYTF. The CDR3 DNA sequence: TGTGCCAGCAGTTTAGGTATGGGACTCAGCGACTATGGCTACACCTTC. The chain carries TRBV27 and TRBJ1-2, with D perhaps matching TRBD1 (5 bases). The CDR3 is made up of 16 amino acids. V was trimmed by 2 bases and J by 3 bases, leaving 16 bases between them. Germline loops: CDR1 MNHEY, CDR2 SMNVEV (reference sequence).

The chain couples TRBV14 to TRBJ1-3; D ambiguous. This CDR3 spans 15 amino acids. Germline loops: CDR1 SGHDN, CDR2 FVKESK. V shed 1 base and J shed 0 bases, with 7 bases lying between them. The CDR3 DNA is TGTGCCAGCAGCCAAGGACACAGCTCTGGAAACACCATATATTTT. Translation: CASSQGHSSGNTIYF.

V gene TRBV5-1 combines with J gene TRBJ2-1; perhaps TRBD2 as D (5 bases). Germline CDR1 is SGHRS and CDR2 is YFSETQ. CDR3 length: 15 amino acids. V lost 1 base and J 2 bases, leaving 10 bases between the germline ends. For the CDR3, the DNA is TGCGCCAGCAGCTTGAGGGAGTCCCCCTACAATGAGCAGTTCTTC. Protein product: CASSLRESPYNEQFF.

The chain couples TRBV5-5 to TRBJ2-4, with 8 bases matching TRBD1. The CDR3 runs to 20 residues. CDR1 and CDR2 from the germline V gene are SGHKS and YYEKEE (reference sequence). Unmatched junction bases numbered 15, after V lost 1 base and J lost 0 bases. DNA for the CDR3: TGTGCCAGCAGCTTGAGTATAGCGACAGGGGTTCTTCTAGCCAAAAACATTCAGTACTTC. Its translation: CASSLSIATGVLLAKNIQYF. Based on the CDR3 plus reference TRBV5-5 and TRBJ2-4, the full variable domain is DAGVTQSPTHLIKTRGQQVTLRCSPISGHKSVSWYQQVLGQGPQFIFQYYEKEERGRGNFPDRFSARQFPNYSSELNVNALLLGDSALYLCASSLSIATGVLLAKNIQYFGAGTRLSVL.

The rearrangement uses TRBV7-9 and TRBJ2-5, with 10 bases identical to TRBD1. The length of the CDR3 is 15 residues. The ends lost 5 bases at V and 0 bases at J; junction bases unmatched: 3. Looked up from germline, CDR1 is SEHNR and CDR2 is FQNEAQ (reference sequence). The DNA for the CDR3 is TGTGCCAGCAGCCTGGGACAGGGGCACCAAGAGACCCAGTACTTC. Translated, it gives CASSLGQGHQETQYF.

V gene TRBV6-5 combines with J gene TRBJ1-2, with a possible D match to TRBD1 (5 bases). The V end lost 5 bases, the J end lost 7 bases, and 8 bases lay between the germline ends. The germline CDR1 and CDR2 sequences are MNHEY and SVGAGI. This CDR3 has 11 residues. The CDR3 nucleotides read TGTGCCAGCAGTCAGGGTTCTGGCTACACCTTC. This sequence encodes CASSQGSGYTF.

The rearrangement uses TRBV9 and TRBJ2-3; D is undetermined. V was pared by 2 bases and J by 0 bases, with 4 bases between. The CDR3 spans 13 residues. CDR1 and CDR2 from the germline V gene are SGDLS and YYNGEE. CDR3 loop: CASSVRSTDTQYF. CDR3 DNA: TGTGCCAGCAGCGTCCGGAGCACAGATACGCAGTATTTT. Variable domain in full (rest from reference TRBV9 and TRBJ2-3): DSGVTQTPKHLITATGQRVTLRCSPRSGDLSVYWYQQSLDQGLQFLIQYYNGEERAKGNILERFSAQQFPDLHSELNLSSLELGDSALYFCASSVRSTDTQYFGPGTRLTVL.

The CDR3 DNA reads as TGTGCCAGCAGCAATAGGACAGATAACACTGAAGCTTTCTTT. It encodes CASSNRTDNTEAFF. The chain combines TRBV9 with TRBJ1-1, with D possibly being TRBD1 (6 bases). Germline assignment: CDR1 SGDLS and CDR2 YYNGEE. Trimming took 4 bases from V and 2 from J, leaving 12 bases between them. CDR3 length equals 14 residues.

The CDR3 nucleotides read TGTGCCACCAGTGAGGGAGGGGATAAGAGCTCTGGAAACACCATATATTTT. Protein: CATSEGGDKSSGNTIYF. This chain joins TRBV24-1 and TRBJ1-3; D may be TRBD1 (5 bases). Per the germline V gene, CDR1 is KGHDR and CDR2 is SFDVKD. The CDR3 consists of 17 residues. V dropped 4 bases and J dropped 0 bases, with 15 bases sitting between them.

This rearrangement joins TRBV28 to TRBJ2-7, with D maybe TRBD1 (6 bases). Germline V gene lookup returns CDR1 MDHEN and CDR2 SYDVKM. Trimming left V 6 bases short and J 5 bases short, with 17 bases between. This CDR3 has 14 amino acids. CDR3 region: CASSLPRDIHEQYF. CDR3 DNA: TGTGCCAGCAGCCTTCCCCGGGACATTCACGAGCAGTACTTC.

V is TRBV24-1 and J is TRBJ1-1; TRBD1 aligns across 10 bases. Trimming took 12 bases from V and 3 from J; bases not matched to a gene: 6. CDR1 KGHDR and CDR2 SFDVKD come from the germline V gene. The CDR3 extends over 13 amino acids. CDR3: CAPTGGEDTEAFF. As DNA, the CDR3 is TGTGCCCCGACAGGGGGCGAAGACACTGAAGCTTTCTTT.

The chain employs TRBV19 and TRBJ1-5; TRBD1 is a possible D gene (5 bases). V lost 5 bases and J 0 bases, leaving 11 bases between the germline ends. This CDR3 contains 15 residues. Germline assignment: CDR1 LNHDA and CDR2 SQIVND (reference sequence). The CDR3 loop reads CASSLTDYSNQPQHF. The CDR3 coding sequence is TGTGCCAGTAGTCTGACAGATTATAGCAATCAGCCCCAGCATTTT.

V usage is TRBV6-2 or TRBV6-3 and J usage is TRBJ2-3, with a tentative D call TRBD2 (6 bases). CDR3 length equals 16 residues. The V gene lost 2 bases and the J gene lost 5 bases, with 17 bases spanning the gap. The germline gives CDR1 MNHEY, CDR2 SVGEGT. The CDR3 nucleotides are TGTGCCAGCAGTTACGGGGATAGCGGTACGCTAGATACGCAGTATTTT. As protein: CASSYGDSGTLDTQYF.

CDR3 coding DNA: TGTGCCAGCAGCGCCCGGTATTTT. Its translation is CASSARYF. The chain is built from TRBV21-1 and TRBJ1-5. TRBV21-1 is a recognized pseudogene. This CDR3 is 8 amino acids long.

V and J are TRBV6-5 and TRBJ2-7; D is ambiguous. V was clipped by 9 bases and J by 2 bases, with 8 bases between them. From germline, CDR1 is MNHEY and CDR2 SVGAGI. The CDR3 is 11 amino acids. CDR3 amino acids: CASQAAYEQYF. CDR3 bases: TGTGCCAGTCAGGCCGCCTACGAGCAGTACTTC.

The genes are TRBV4-2 and TRBJ1-3; a weak D match, TRBD1 (6 bases). The germline V and J ends were trimmed by 1 base and 2 bases, with 15 bases remaining between them. CDR1 is LGHNA and CDR2 is YNFKEQ in the germline V gene. This CDR3 is 17 amino acids long. The CDR3 nucleotides read TGTGCCAGCAGCCAAGCGGGATCAGGGGCGACTGGAAACACCATATATTTT. Protein product: CASSQAGSGATGNTIYF.

The chain recombines TRBV5-6 with TRBJ2-2; D is unresolved. The CDR3 covers 15 residues. CDR1 SGHDT and CDR2 YYEEEE come from the germline V gene. Trimming shortened V by 1 base and J by 0 bases, and 7 bases separated the two germline ends. The CDR3 sequence: CASSLRVANTGELFF. The CDR3 DNA reads TGTGCCAGCAGCTTGCGGGTCGCGAACACCGGGGAGCTGTTTTTT. The full variable domain, rest sourced from reference TRBV5-6 and TRBJ2-2, is DAGVTQSPTHLIKTRGQQVTLRCSPKSGHDTVSWYQQALGQGPQFIFQYYEEEERQRGNFPDRFSGHQFPNYSSELNVNALLLGDSALYLCASSLRVANTGELFFGEGSRLTVL.

This clone was observed once. The gene calls are TRBV11-1 and TRBJ2-2; weak D call: TRBD2 (6 bases). Trimming shortened V by 2 bases and J by 2 bases, and 12 bases separated the two germline ends. CDR1 and CDR2 from the germline V gene are SGHAT and FQDESV (reference sequence). This CDR3 is 16 amino acids long. The CDR3 nucleotides read TGTGCCAGCAGCTTATGGAGTAGCGGAAACACCGGGGAGCTGTTTTTT. It is translated as CASSLWSSGNTGELFF.

The chain uses TRBV28 and TRBJ2-1, with 10 bases that match TRBD2. CDR1 and CDR2 from the germline V gene are MDHEN and SYDVKM. The CDR3 contains 14 residues. The trim removed 5 bases at V and 4 bases at J, leaving 2 bases unmatched. The CDR3 reads CASSRTSGYNEQFF. The CDR3 DNA reads TGTGCCAGCAGTCGGACTAGCGGTTACAATGAGCAGTTCTTC.

A single count supports this clone. The chain joins TRBV12-3 or TRBV12-4 to TRBJ2-1, with D perhaps TRBD1 (5 bases). The V gene lost 4 bases and the J gene lost 8 bases, with 9 bases spanning the gap. There are 12 residues in the CDR3. The CDR3 DNA follows: TGTGCCAGCAGTTCCCAAGGGGATGAGCAGTTCTTC. It codes for CASSSQGDEQFF.

The chain carries TRBV14 and TRBJ1-4, with 8 bases matching TRBD1. V trimming: 4 bases; J trimming: 7 bases; junction bases outside the gene matches: 11. Germline loops: CDR1 SGHDN, CDR2 FVKESK. The CDR3 is 16 amino acids. CDR3 nucleotide sequence: TGTGCCAGCAGCCGCCAACCCCAGGGGGCTGGTGAAAAACTGTTTTTT. Amino acids: CASSRQPQGAGEKLFF.